This T cell receptor beta chain came from a study of shared clonotypes between healthy human individuals. About the research overall: Two women and three men aged 18 to 49 served as donors.

V lost 3 bases to trimming and J lost 7 bases; unmatched junction nucleotides: 25. The germline gives CDR1 KGHSH, CDR2 LQKENI. The CDR3 has 20 amino acids. Assay used: immunoSEQ multiplex PCR; TCRdb lists only in-frame clones, some missing. The table includes 1,500,000 or so clones, around 98.5% detected once. The sequence derives from a man aged 25 to 40 in good health. The V and J genes are TRBV18 and TRBJ2-3; 7 bases fit TRBD2. The sequencing input was naive CD4+ T cells sorted from blood. As to subset: CD45RA+ positively selected. The CDR3 loop reads CASSPQAGDGSGSNGNTQYF. The CDR3 bases are TGTGCCAGCTCACCTCAGGCGGGGGATGGTAGCGGGTCCAATGGAAATACGCAGTATTTT.